This T cell receptor beta chain derives from a study of tumor-infiltrating lymphocytes in primary liver carcinoma. This clonotype has a count of ten or more. Production of TCR beta cDNA used 500 ng total RNA together with a constant-region primer. Construction of TCR beta libraries relied on three successive nested multiplex PCR rounds employing slightly modified ARM-PCR. The two initial PCR rounds, about 9 cycles each, used TRBV1-TRBV30 forward and C-beta reverse primers. MiXCR, run by TCRdb on the multiplex PCR reads, gives a single entry per CDR3 protein. The data show about 320,000 distinct CDR3 sequences, approximately 60% seen once. The CDR3 is 15 residues long. V trimming: 7 bases; J trimming: 8 bases; junction bases outside the gene matches: 10. The germline gives CDR1 SGHKS, CDR2 YYEKEE (reference sequence). Germline DNA was extracted too, while blood RNA derived from unsorted whole blood.

This chain links TRBV5-5 with TRBJ2-1; TRBD1 matches 12 bases. The receptor was derived from a man aged 35 to 55 with primary liver carcinoma and hepatitis B virus infection. What was sequenced was peripheral blood. The CDR3 here is CASATPGQGADEQFF. The CDR3 region has the DNA TGTGCCAGCGCCACCCCGGGACAGGGGGCCGATGAGCAGTTCTTC.